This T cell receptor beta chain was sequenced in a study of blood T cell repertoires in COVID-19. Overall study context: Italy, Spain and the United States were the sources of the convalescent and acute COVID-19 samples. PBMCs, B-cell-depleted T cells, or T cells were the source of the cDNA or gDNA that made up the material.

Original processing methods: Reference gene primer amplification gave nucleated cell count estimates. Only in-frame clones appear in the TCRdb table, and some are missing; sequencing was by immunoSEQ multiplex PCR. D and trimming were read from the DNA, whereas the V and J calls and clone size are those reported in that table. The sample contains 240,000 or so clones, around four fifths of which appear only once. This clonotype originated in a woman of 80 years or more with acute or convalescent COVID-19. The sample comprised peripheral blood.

The CDR3 nucleotides are TGCGCCAGCTCCGCCCGGGACATGGACCTCCGAGGGCAGTACTTC. This sequence encodes CASSARDMDLRGQYF. The chain uses TRBV5-1 and TRBJ2-7, with TRBD1 as a possible D gene (6 bases). The germline V gene has CDR1 SGHRS and CDR2 YFSETQ. This CDR3 is built from 15 residues. The V end was cut by 7 bases, the J end by 9 bases, with 26 bases between. Based on the CDR3 plus reference TRBV5-1 and TRBJ2-7, the full variable domain is KAGVTQTPRYLIKTRGQQVTLSCSPISGHRSVSWYQQTPGQGLQFLFEYFSETQRNKGNFPGRFSGRQFSNSRSEMNVSTLELGDSALYLCASSARDMDLRGQYFGPGTRLTVT.